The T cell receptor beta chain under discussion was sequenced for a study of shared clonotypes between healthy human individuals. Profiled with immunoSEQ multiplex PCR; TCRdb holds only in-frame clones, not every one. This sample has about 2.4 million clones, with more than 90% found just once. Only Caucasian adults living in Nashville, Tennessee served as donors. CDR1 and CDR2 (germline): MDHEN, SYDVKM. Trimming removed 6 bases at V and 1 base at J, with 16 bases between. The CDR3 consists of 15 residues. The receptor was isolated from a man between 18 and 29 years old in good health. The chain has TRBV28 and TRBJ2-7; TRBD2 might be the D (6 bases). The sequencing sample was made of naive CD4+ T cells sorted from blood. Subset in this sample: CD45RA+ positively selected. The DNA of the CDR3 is TGTGCCAGCAGCCCCCGGGGGTCAAAATCCTACGAGCAGTACTTC. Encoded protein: CASSPRGSKSYEQYF.